This TCR beta chain was identified during a study of T-cell memory formation after mild COVID-19. As for the study in general: Across donors, TCR clusters were largely donor specific.

CDR1 is MNHNY, CDR2 SVGAGI, per germline (reference sequence). This CDR3 spans 14 amino acids. V lost 10 bases, J lost 5 bases, and 9 bases stayed unmatched. TCRdb recomputed calls from the 5' RACE reads with MiXCR, one row per CDR3 protein. The data show about 170,000 distinct CDR3 sequences, with 10% to 15% seen just once and 3% to 4% held by the top ten. Input material: PBMCs or a T cell subset sorted from them (not recorded which). This clonotype originated in a man aged 18 to 35 who had mild COVID-19 (a few samples of this study predate the infection). Cell type and time point are not known. This chain joins TRBV6-6 and TRBJ2-2, with 8 bases fitting TRBD1. CDR3 in amino acids: CATTLNRGTGELFF. The CDR3 coding sequence is TGTGCCACCACGCTCAACAGGGGGACCGGGGAGCTGTTTTTT.